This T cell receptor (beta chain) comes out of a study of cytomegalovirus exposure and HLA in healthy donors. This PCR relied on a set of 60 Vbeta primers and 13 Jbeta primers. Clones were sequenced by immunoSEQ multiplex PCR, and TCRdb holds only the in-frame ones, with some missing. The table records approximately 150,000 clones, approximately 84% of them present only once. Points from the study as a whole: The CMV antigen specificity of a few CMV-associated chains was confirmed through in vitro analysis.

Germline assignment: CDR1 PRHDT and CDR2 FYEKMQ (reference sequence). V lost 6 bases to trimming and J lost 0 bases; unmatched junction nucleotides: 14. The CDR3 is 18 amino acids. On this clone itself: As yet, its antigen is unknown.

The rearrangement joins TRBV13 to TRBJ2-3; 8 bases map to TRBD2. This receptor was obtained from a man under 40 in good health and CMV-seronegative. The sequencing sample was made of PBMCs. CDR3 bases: TGTGCCAGCAGACGCCGAGAACTTCTAGCGGGTAGCACAGATACGCAGTATTTT. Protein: CASRRRELLAGSTDTQYF.